This TCR beta chain came from a study of blood T cells in healthy people across ages. Broader study findings: Significant beta diversity loss was already apparent by age approximately 36, declining roughly linearly.

Each donor had 9 to 10 milliliters of peripheral blood drawn. Each sample yielded at least 6 micrograms of PBMC total RNA. Primers used in a second PCR of about 7 to 12 cycles were a sample-barcoded 5' primer and a J-beta primer mix. Each CDR3 protein is one row after TCRdb ran MiXCR on the 5' RACE reads. The sample carries under 1,000,000 distinct CDR3 sequences, roughly 46% recorded once. The J segment lost 4 bases and the V segment lost 5 bases, leaving 7 bases of the junction unmatched. Germline assignment: CDR1 MNHEY and CDR2 SMNVEV (reference sequence). The CDR3 has 14 amino acids. The count of this clonotype is one. As yet, its antigen is unknown.

Sequencing used blood. The rearrangement links TRBV27 to TRBJ2-7; TRBD1 agrees at 8 bases. The receptor's source is a man older than 75 in good health. DNA of the CDR3: TGTGCCAGCAGTCCGCACCAGGGGGCGTACGAGCAGTACTTC. As protein: CASSPHQGAYEQYF.